A selection of T cell receptor beta chains follows, all from one sample in a study of OX40 agonist ivuxolimab in advanced cancers. The assay was immunoSEQ multiplex PCR, and TCRdb's table has in-frame clones only and misses some. Of about 110,000 clones in the sample, approximately 89% were seen once. The sample consisted of CD4+ or CD8+ T cells sorted from blood, taken in a trial of the OX40 agonist ivuxolimab. The receptors originated from an adult with an advanced solid tumor such as melanoma, head and neck, liver or kidney cancer. The CDR3 runs from the conserved cysteine through the conserved F or W. A D gene is named only where the DNA matches it firmly. Clone size, where shown, is once, few, many, or a class for clones that have expanded.

clone_size	v_call	d_call	j_call	cdr3_aa	cdr3_nt
.	TRBV5-1	.	TRBJ2-3	CASSVAASGTDTQYF	TGCGCCAGCAGCGTCGCAGCGAGCGGCACAGATACGCAGTATTTT
.	TRBV11-1	TRBD2	TRBJ2-7	CASSFLTGSSGGAYEQYF	TGTGCCAGCAGCTTCCTTACCGGTTCGAGCGGGGGAGCTTACGAGCAGTACTTC
.	TRBV5-1	.	TRBJ2-5	CASSDQPGPQETQYF	TGCGCCAGCAGCGATCAACCGGGACCGCAAGAGACCCAGTACTTC
once	TRBV7-2	.	TRBJ1-1	CASSLRIGDTEAFF	TGTGCCAGCAGCTTACGTATTGGGGACACTGAAGCTTTCTTT
.	TRBV10-3	.	TRBJ1-5	CAISYGSNQPQHF	TGTGCCATCAGCTACGGTTCCAATCAGCCCCAGCATTTT
.	TRBV5-5	.	TRBJ1-2	CASSSSNGGYTF	TGTGCCAGCAGCTCATCAAATGGTGGCTACACCTTC
.	TRBV6-1	TRBD2	TRBJ2-7	CASILAGLPHEQYF	TGTGCCAGCATACTAGCGGGTCTCCCCCACGAGCAGTACTTC
.	TRBV10-3	TRBD1	TRBJ1-2	CAMQRGTGQDGYTF	TGTGCCATGCAGCGTGGGACAGGGCAGGATGGCTACACCTTC
.	TRBV27	TRBD2	TRBJ2-5	CASSLSRTSQTQYF	TGTGCCAGCAGTTTATCAAGGACTAGCCAGACCCAGTACTTC
.	TRBV27	.	TRBJ1-1	CASSFNRAGTEAFF	TGTGCCAGCAGTTTTAACAGGGCGGGCACTGAAGCTTTCTTT
.	TRBV30	TRBD1	TRBJ2-5	CAWSLGQVETQYF	TGTGCCTGGAGTCTGGGACAGGTGGAGACCCAGTACTTC
.	TRBV10-2	.	TRBJ1-3	CASGLISGNTIYF	TGCGCCAGCGGTCTTATATCTGGAAACACCATATATTTT
.	TRBV7-9	.	TRBJ1-1	CASSFAPGTEAFF	TGTGCCAGCAGCTTCGCCCCTGGCACTGAAGCTTTCTTT
.	TRBV6-1	.	TRBJ1-5	CASSISGNQPQHF	TGTGCCAGCAGTATTTCCGGCAATCAGCCCCAGCATTTT
.	TRBV6-6	TRBD2	TRBJ2-5	CAVRTSGEETQYF	TGTGCTGTCAGGACTAGCGGGGAAGAGACCCAGTACTTC
few	TRBV4-1	TRBD1	TRBJ2-2	CASSQVQGATGELFF	TGCGCCAGCAGCCAAGTCCAGGGGGCTACCGGGGAGCTGTTTTTT
.	TRBV2	TRBD1	TRBJ2-5	CAIPNRDRAQETQYF	TGTGCCATCCCTAACAGGGACAGGGCCCAAGAGACCCAGTACTTC
.	TRBV6-1	TRBD1	TRBJ2-3	CASSEAGFDRGNTQYF	TGTGCCAGCAGTGAAGCTGGGTTCGACAGGGGAAATACGCAGTATTTT
.	TRBV11-1	TRBD1	TRBJ1-1	CASSKTGGTTEAFF	TGTGCCAGCAGCAAGACAGGGGGGACCACTGAAGCTTTCTTT
.	TRBV11-3	.	TRBJ2-7	CASSLDIAVRGLYEQYF	TGTGCCAGCAGCTTAGATATCGCCGTCAGGGGCCTCTACGAGCAGTACTTC
.	TRBV5-1	.	TRBJ2-7	CASSSGTPGYEQYF	TGCGCCAGCAGTTCAGGGACTCCCGGCTACGAGCAGTACTTC
.	TRBV5-1	TRBD2	TRBJ2-3	CASLEGSGTDTQYF	TGCGCCAGCCTCGAGGGTAGCGGGACAGATACGCAGTATTTT
.	TRBV27	.	TRBJ1-1	CASSSPRDRQGNTEAFF	TGTGCCAGCAGTTCACCCCGGGACCGACAAGGGAACACTGAAGCTTTCTTT
.	TRBV19	TRBD2	TRBJ2-3	CASSIGLATDTQYF	TGTGCCAGTAGTATTGGACTAGCTACAGATACGCAGTATTTT
.	TRBV6-5	TRBD2	TRBJ2-1	CASRGTSPNEQFF	TGTGCCAGCAGGGGGACTAGCCCCAATGAGCAGTTCTTC
.	TRBV5-1	.	TRBJ2-3	CASLKTIAADTQYF	TGCGCCTCTCTGAAGACCATTGCCGCAGATACGCAGTATTTT
.	TRBV6-5	.	TRBJ1-1	CASYRVVGTEAFF	TGTGCCAGCTACAGGGTAGTGGGCACTGAAGCTTTCTTT
.	TRBV29-1	TRBD1	TRBJ2-1	CSVGGTGRVNEQFF	TGCAGCGTTGGGGGGACAGGGCGGGTCAATGAGCAGTTCTTC
.	TRBV30	.	TRBJ1-3	CAWSLQDLENTIYF	TGTGCCTGGAGTTTACAGGATCTAGAAAACACCATATATTTT
.	TRBV27	.	TRBJ2-7	CASTHRGGAYEQYF	TGTGCCAGCACCCATAGGGGGGGCGCATACGAGCAGTACTTC
.	TRBV5-1	.	TRBJ2-2	CASSPQGTGELFF	TGCGCCAGCAGCCCACAGGGCACCGGGGAGCTGTTTTTT
.	TRBV29-1	.	TRBJ2-2	CSVAVAQNTGELFF	TGCAGCGTTGCGGTCGCCCAGAACACCGGGGAGCTGTTTTTT
.	TRBV10-1	.	TRBJ2-1	CASREPVSPSYNEQFF	TGCGCCAGCAGGGAGCCGGTTAGCCCCTCCTACAATGAGCAGTTCTTC
.	TRBV10-1	TRBD1	TRBJ2-3	CASSADRGISDTQYF	TGCGCCAGCAGTGCCGACAGGGGTATCTCAGATACGCAGTATTTT
.	TRBV6-5	TRBD2	TRBJ2-7	CASRGGTSGAYEQYF	TGTGCCAGCAGGGGTGGGACTAGCGGGGCCTACGAGCAGTACTTC
few	TRBV27	TRBD1	TRBJ1-4	CASSGMTGNNEKLFF	TGTGCCAGCAGTGGCATGACAGGGAATAATGAAAAACTGTTTTTT
.	TRBV7-3	.	TRBJ2-1	CASSLDYNNEQFF	TGTGCCAGCAGCTTAGACTACAACAATGAGCAGTTCTTC
.	TRBV11-3	TRBD1	TRBJ1-3	CASSLVWDRHGNTIYF	TGTGCCAGCAGCTTAGTGTGGGACAGGCACGGAAACACCATATATTTT
.	TRBV6-5	.	TRBJ2-7	CASSTDPTYEQYF	TGTGCCAGCAGCACGGACCCTACCTACGAGCAGTACTTC
few	TRBV5-1	TRBD1	TRBJ1-4	CASSARGTNEKLFF	TGCGCCAGCAGCGCCAGGGGGACCAATGAAAAACTGTTTTTT
.	TRBV2	.	TRBJ2-1	CASSVTRGSYNEQFF	TGTGCCAGCAGTGTTACACGCGGCTCCTACAATGAGCAGTTCTTC
.	TRBV7-2	TRBD2	TRBJ2-7	CASSLAHAGGGYEQYF	TGTGCCAGCAGCTTAGCTCATGCGGGAGGAGGCTACGAGCAGTACTTC
.	TRBV29-1	TRBD1	TRBJ2-4	CSVAPTGDIQYF	TGCAGCGTTGCCCCGACAGGGGACATTCAGTACTTC
.	TRBV15	.	TRBJ1-1	CATSRDRENTEAFF	TGTGCCACCAGCAGAGACAGGGAGAACACTGAAGCTTTCTTT
.	TRBV29-1	.	TRBJ2-5	CSVGDNSAETQYF	TGCAGCGTGGGGGATAATAGCGCGGAGACCCAGTACTTC
.	TRBV29-1	.	TRBJ2-3	CSVNRVDTQYF	TGCAGCGTCAACAGGGTAGATACGCAGTATTTT
.	TRBV19	TRBD1	TRBJ1-1	CASSIRQGGGTEAFF	TGTGCCAGTAGTATACGACAGGGCGGAGGTACTGAAGCTTTCTTT
.	TRBV7-3	.	TRBJ2-6	CASSLNGGDSGANVLTF	TGTGCCAGCAGCTTAAACGGGGGAGACTCTGGGGCCAACGTCCTGACTTTC
.	TRBV4-2	.	TRBJ1-6	CASSQNGGESSYNSPLHF	TGTGCCAGCAGCCAAAACGGGGGGGAAAGCTCCTATAATTCACCCCTCCACTTT
.	TRBV10-3	TRBD1	TRBJ1-1	CAIGTDTNTEAFF	TGTGCCATAGGGACAGATACAAACACTGAAGCTTTCTTT